The 26 T cell receptor beta chains reported below all come from one sample, sequenced in a study of T cell changes during pregnancy in multiple sclerosis (dated by TCRdb to between 2019 and 2020). The receptor library was made with the immunoSEQ multiplex PCR assay. Imported from immuneACCESS, the table was reduced by TCRdb to in-frame sequences with V and J called. These copies leave out some clones; in studies compared against another copy, an unresolved V gene accounts for under half, and the cause of the remainder is not known. The sample table records over 35,000 clones; approximately 94% of these occur just once. The top ten constitute 0.3% to 0.45% of the sample. The material sequenced was CD4+ T cells from peripheral blood mononuclear cells, taken in the second trimester of pregnancy. The receptors were sampled from a female donor with multiple sclerosis, enrolled in a pregnancy study.

The J gene is TRBJ2-2, the V gene TRBV7-9; D gene uncertain. The V and J ends lost 5 bases and 4 bases respectively, with 8 bases between them. CDR3 size: 13 residues. CDR1 and CDR2 from the germline V gene are SEHNR and FQNEAQ (reference sequence). For the CDR3, the DNA is TGTGCCAGCAGCCGAGACACCACCGGGGAGCTGTTTTTT. This encodes CASSRDTTGELFF.

The chain employs TRBV27 and TRBJ2-7; 8 bases agree with TRBD2. V was clipped by 0 bases and J by 2 bases; unmatched bases: 3. CDR1 and CDR2 (germline): MNHEY, SMNVEV (reference sequence). The CDR3 covers 15 residues. CDR3 protein: CASSLSRTSTYEQYF. CDR3 bases: TGTGCCAGCAGTTTATCCAGGACTAGCACCTACGAGCAGTACTTC.

The rearrangement links TRBV6-1 to TRBJ1-2; D perhaps matches TRBD1 (6 bases). The germline CDR1 and CDR2 sequences are MNHNS and SASEGT. Trimming took 0 bases from V and 3 from J, leaving 8 bases between them. The CDR3 runs to 14 residues. DNA for the CDR3: TGTGCCAGCAGTGAAGCGGGGGGGCACTATGGCTACACCTTC. Translation gives CASSEAGGHYGYTF.

In its sample, this clone was seen a few times. V gene TRBV7-8 combines with J gene TRBJ1-2, with D maybe TRBD1 (5 bases). V lost 5 bases, J lost 4 bases, and 8 bases lay in between. Germline V gives CDR1 SGHVS, CDR2 FQNEAQ. The CDR3 length is 12 residues. DNA of the CDR3: TGTGCCAGCAGCGCCGACAGCTATGGCTACACCTTC. Its translation: CASSADSYGYTF.

The chain recombines TRBV21-1 with TRBJ1-5; the table names TRBD1, a call not compared with the DNA. TRBV21-1 is a recognized pseudogene. The CDR3 is 17 amino acids. This chain's CDR3 is CASSKRGRICSNQPQHF. DNA of the CDR3: TGTGCCAGCAGCAAGAGGGGGCGAATTTGTAGCAATCAGCCCCAGCATTTT.

The chain joins TRBV7-8 to TRBJ2-5; 7 bases line up with TRBD1. The V and J ends lost 4 bases and 1 base, in that order; junction bases with no gene match: 12. Germline loops: CDR1 SGHVS, CDR2 FQNEAQ. The CDR3 runs to 17 residues. As DNA, the CDR3 is TGTGCCAGCAGCTCCGGACAGGACAGAACCTCCCAAGAGACCCAGTACTTC. The encoded protein is CASSSGQDRTSQETQYF.

The V and J genes are TRBV15 and TRBJ2-3, with 8 positions matching TRBD2. This CDR3 has 17 residues. CDR1 is LNHNV, CDR2 YYDKDF, per germline (reference sequence). Trimming cost V 3 bases and J 1 base; bases outside gene matches: 9. CDR3 amino acids: CATSRSQAGVGTDTQYF. As DNA, the CDR3 is TGTGCCACCAGCAGGTCTCAAGCGGGGGTGGGCACAGATACGCAGTATTTT.

The genes are TRBV19 and TRBJ1-5; D is possibly TRBD1 (5 bases). The CDR3 has 15 amino acids. V dropped 2 bases and J dropped 6 bases, with 14 bases sitting between them. Germline V gene sequence: CDR1 LNHDA, CDR2 SQIVND (reference sequence). CDR3 protein: CASSIRGPGVQPQHF. The CDR3 bases are TGTGCCAGTAGTATAAGGGGCCCGGGGGTTCAGCCCCAGCATTTT. Full variable domain (remainder filled in from reference TRBV19 and TRBJ1-5): DGGITQSPKYLFRKEGQNVTLSCEQNLNHDAMYWYRQDPGQGLRLIYYSQIVNDFQKGDIAEGYSVSREKKESFPLTVTSAQKNPTAFYLCASSIRGPGVQPQHFGDGTRLSIL.

The chain is built from TRBV6-1 and TRBJ2-5; D possibly corresponds to TRBD2 (7 bases). The V gene lost 7 bases and the J gene lost 1 base, with 13 bases spanning the gap. The length of the CDR3 is 14 residues. Germline V gene lookup returns CDR1 MNHNS and CDR2 SASEGT. The CDR3 protein is CASNGGGPQETQYF. CDR3 in DNA: TGTGCCAGCAACGGCGGGGGCCCCCAAGAGACCCAGTACTTC.

This clone was detected only once. This chain uses TRBV7-2 with TRBJ2-1; 8 bases are shared with TRBD1. The germline V gene has CDR1 SGHTA and CDR2 FQGNSA. The CDR3 spans 16 residues. V shed 0 bases, J shed 2 bases, and the junction held 3 bases outside the gene matches. This CDR3 reads CASSLARQGPYNEQFF. The CDR3 coding sequence is TGTGCCAGCAGCTTAGCCAGACAGGGGCCCTACAATGAGCAGTTCTTC.

The chain links TRBV9 to TRBJ2-7; 14 nucleotides agree with TRBD2. V lost 4 bases to trimming and J lost 5 bases; unmatched junction nucleotides: 8. The CDR3 consists of 16 residues. Germline V gene data show CDR1 as SGDLS and CDR2 as YYNGEE. The CDR3 sequence is CASSPGTSGSSHEQYF. As DNA, the CDR3 is TGTGCCAGCAGCCCTGGGACTAGCGGGAGTAGCCACGAGCAGTACTTC.

The J gene is TRBJ2-7, the V gene TRBV7-2; tentative D call: TRBD1 (5 bases). CDR1 is SGHTA, CDR2 FQGNSA, per germline. Deletions cut 5 bases from V and 2 bases from J, with 19 bases between. The CDR3 has 16 residues. CDR3 residues: CASSPAWQGGPYEQYF. In nucleotides, the CDR3 is TGTGCCAGCAGCCCCGCGTGGCAGGGTGGACCCTACGAGCAGTACTTC.

This rearrangement joins TRBV11-2 to TRBJ2-2; 8 bases map to TRBD1. This CDR3 spans 16 amino acids. The junction had 4 bases not matched to a gene; V was cut back by 0 bases and J by 4 bases. Germline values: CDR1 SGHAT, CDR2 FQNNGV. The CDR3 DNA follows: TGTGCCAGCAGCTTAGATTCCAGGGGGCGCACCGGGGAGCTGTTTTTT. Its protein product is CASSLDSRGRTGELFF.

The rearrangement joins TRBV28 to TRBJ1-2; the match to TRBD1 covers 10 bases. Germline CDR1 MDHEN, CDR2 SYDVKM. The CDR3 length is 14 residues. V lost 5 bases, J lost 9 bases, and 9 bases stayed unmatched. In nucleotides, the CDR3 is TGTGCCAGCAGTCACCGGGACAGGGGACATCGCTACACCTTC. Protein sequence: CASSHRDRGHRYTF.

The CDR3 sequence is CASSASSGRTAGELFF. The CDR3 DNA is TGTGCCAGCAGCGCCTCTAGCGGGAGAACGGCCGGGGAGCTGTTTTTT. The chain has TRBV5-4 and TRBJ2-2; 10 bases are shared with TRBD2. V gave up 4 bases and J gave up 6 bases; unmatched junction bases: 9. The CDR3 totals 16 residues. In germline, CDR1 is SGHNT, CDR2 YYREEE (reference sequence).

The chain uses TRBV10-3 and TRBJ2-7; D possibly corresponds to TRBD1 (7 bases). The CDR3 has 16 residues. The germline gives CDR1 ENHRY, CDR2 SYGVKD. Trimming shortened V by 3 bases and J by 0 bases, and 15 bases separated the two germline ends. In nucleotides, the CDR3 is TGTGCCATCAGTGACCCCGGAGGGACAGTCTCCTACGAGCAGTACTTC. It is translated as CAISDPGGTVSYEQYF.

CDR3 residues: CASSLTEAGTPYEQYF. The DNA for the CDR3 is TGCGCCAGCAGCTTGACCGAAGCGGGGACGCCCTACGAGCAGTACTTC. V gene TRBV5-1 combines with J gene TRBJ2-7, with TRBD2 identical over 7 bases. V trimming: 1 base; J trimming: 2 bases; junction bases outside the gene matches: 9. This CDR3 has 16 amino acids. The germline CDR1 and CDR2 sequences are SGHRS and YFSETQ.

The CDR3 spells CASSYRGSRTEAFF. CDR3 DNA sequence: TGTGCCAGCAGCTACAGGGGGAGTCGAACTGAAGCTTTCTTT. The chain has TRBV5-6 and TRBJ1-1; TRBD1 matches at 8 bases. Germline V gives CDR1 SGHDT, CDR2 YYEEEE. Losses at the gene ends were 3 bases for V and 5 bases for J; bases not matched to a gene: 6. This CDR3 contains 14 residues. Based on the CDR3 plus reference TRBV5-6 and TRBJ1-1, the full variable domain is DAGVTQSPTHLIKTRGQQVTLRCSPKSGHDTVSWYQQALGQGPQFIFQYYEEEERQRGNFPDRFSGHQFPNYSSELNVNALLLGDSALYLCASSYRGSRTEAFFGQGTRLTVV.

The chain has TRBV9 and TRBJ1-1, with D possibly TRBD1 on 5 matching bases. CDR1 and CDR2 (germline): SGDLS, YYNGEE. CDR3 length equals 14 residues. Deletions cut 4 bases from V and 1 base from J, with 11 bases between. This CDR3 reads CASSPQVGNTEAFF. The CDR3 DNA reads as TGTGCCAGCAGCCCACAGGTCGGGAACACTGAAGCTTTCTTT.

V usage is TRBV7-6 and J usage is TRBJ2-7; D not certain. Germline V gene lookup returns CDR1 SGHVS and CDR2 FNYEAQ. V was trimmed by 1 base and J by 5 bases, leaving 15 bases between them. The CDR3 runs 15 residues. CDR3 in DNA: TGTGCCAGCAGCTTAGGGAGAAGGAACCTGGACGAGCAGTACTTC. Protein product: CASSLGRRNLDEQYF.

This chain links TRBV18 with TRBJ2-5, with 11 positions matching TRBD2. The CDR3 is 16 amino acids. Unmatched junction bases numbered 4, after V lost 2 bases and J lost 2 bases. Germline CDR1 reads KGHSH; CDR2 reads LQKENI. CDR3 residues: CASSPVAGGRQETQYF. The CDR3 region has the DNA TGTGCCAGCTCACCAGTAGCGGGAGGGCGGCAAGAGACCCAGTACTTC.

The genes are TRBV19 and TRBJ2-2; the D gene is possibly TRBD2 (6 bases). V lost 4 bases and J 3 bases, leaving 9 bases between the germline ends. This CDR3 spans 14 amino acids. The germline V gene encodes CDR1 LNHDA and CDR2 SQIVND (reference sequence). The CDR3 region is CASSSGTYTGELFF. The CDR3 DNA follows: TGTGCCAGTAGTAGCGGGACTTACACCGGGGAGCTGTTTTTT.

Here the CDR3 DNA reads TGTGCCATCGGAGGGGTGGGGAGCCTCGGGGACGAGCAGTACTTC. Its translation is CAIGGVGSLGDEQYF. This chain joins TRBV10-3 and TRBJ2-7, with D tentatively TRBD2 (6 bases). The length of the CDR3 is 15 residues. CDR1 is ENHRY and CDR2 is SYGVKD in the germline V gene. V lost 8 bases to trimming and J lost 5 bases, with 22 bases between them.

The chain employs TRBV7-6 and TRBJ2-2; TRBD2 might be the D (6 bases). Deletions cut 5 bases from V and 4 bases from J, with 17 bases between. This CDR3 comprises 16 residues. Germline V gene data show CDR1 as SGHVS and CDR2 as FNYEAQ. The CDR3 coding sequence is TGTGCCAGCAGCCCCGAACCTAGCGCCGTCACCGGGGAGCTGTTTTTT. Translation: CASSPEPSAVTGELFF.

The rearrangement links TRBV28 to TRBJ1-2; no firm D call. The V end lost 0 bases, the J end lost 6 bases, and 17 bases lay between the germline ends. This CDR3 region has 16 residues. CDR1 is MDHEN, CDR2 SYDVKM, per germline. The CDR3 bases are TGTGCCAGCAGTTTATGGGGTGCCGGGAAGGGCCATGGCTACACCTTC. Protein: CASSLWGAGKGHGYTF.

As DNA, the CDR3 is TGTGCCAGCAGTTTGCCAGACAATCAGCCCCAGCATTTT. It yields the protein CASSLPDNQPQHF. The chain combines TRBV28 with TRBJ1-5; D gene unclear. V lost 3 bases and J lost 3, with 6 bases in between. The CDR3 is made up of 13 amino acids. The germline CDR1 and CDR2 sequences are MDHEN and SYDVKM.